This TCR beta chain was captured in a study of cytomegalovirus exposure and HLA in healthy donors. Study background: Most genotyped donors, around four fifths of more than 300, had Caucasian-associated genetic ancestry.

Trimming stripped 2 bases from V and 10 bases from J, with 6 bases between. CDR3 length: 12 residues. The V gene's germline CDR1 is MNHEY and CDR2 SVGAGI. PCR primers comprised 60 Vbeta and 13 Jbeta primers. This table comes from immunoSEQ multiplex PCR, and its TCRdb copy is limited to in-frame clones, with some not included. Of roughly 170,000 clones in the sample, roughly 86% were seen once. This chain connects TRBV6-5 to TRBJ1-6; D might be TRBD1 (6 bases). This clonotype was sampled from a girl aged 5-17 years in good health and CMV-seropositive. Sequencing was performed on PBMCs. CDR3 bases: TGTGCCAGCAGTTACCAGGGGTCACCCCTCCACTTT. Translating gives CASSYQGSPLHF.